This entry lists 5 T cell receptor beta chains sequenced from one sample in a study of OX40 agonist ivuxolimab in advanced cancers. The library relied on the immunoSEQ multiplex PCR assay. Entries here come from immuneACCESS through TCRdb and include only in-frame sequences with V and J called. Some clones fail to appear in such tables; in the studies checked, an unresolved V gene covers under half of the shortfall, and the cause of the remainder is unknown. The sample records over 40,000 clones, approximately 90% of which are singletons. Of the sample, 14% is held by the ten largest clones. The material sequenced was CD4+ or CD8+ T cells sorted from blood, taken in a trial of the OX40 agonist ivuxolimab. The receptors were sampled from an adult with an advanced solid tumor such as melanoma, head and neck, liver or kidney cancer.

This chain links TRBV7-3 with TRBJ2-2, with D unresolved. The CDR3 loop spans 15 amino acids. Trimming pared 2 bases from V and 0 bases from J, leaving 7 bases between. Germline V gives CDR1 SGHTA, CDR2 FQGTGA. CDR3 sequence: CASSLARANTGELFF. CDR3 coding DNA: TGTGCCAGCAGCTTAGCAAGAGCGAACACCGGGGAGCTGTTTTTT.

The chain employs TRBV9 and TRBJ1-2; D is unresolved. Germline CDR1 reads SGDLS; CDR2 reads YYNGEE. The CDR3 runs to 13 residues. V was pared by 4 bases and J by 4 bases, with 11 bases between. CDR3 bases: TGTGCCAGCAGCCTCCTGGATGCCTATGGCTACACCTTC. This encodes CASSLLDAYGYTF.

The chain uses TRBV11-2 and TRBJ2-1; TRBD2 agrees at 7 bases. Trimming at V came to 3 bases and at J to 5 bases, leaving 4 bases not matched to a gene. The CDR3 is made up of 14 amino acids. Germline CDR1 is SGHAT and CDR2 is FQNNGV. The CDR3 DNA reads TGTGCCAGCAGCTTTGCTAGCGGAAACAATGAGCAGTTCTTC. It encodes CASSFASGNNEQFF.

The chain employs TRBV9 and TRBJ2-5; TRBD1 matches 10 bases. This CDR3 is built from 16 residues. Trimming at V came to 0 bases and at J to 4 bases, leaving 6 bases not matched to a gene. Germline V lookup: CDR1 SGDLS, CDR2 YYNGEE. CDR3 sequence (DNA): TGTGCCAGCAGCGTAGTAGGACAGGGGGTGAGAGAGACCCAGTACTTC. It translates to CASSVVGQGVRETQYF.

This chain links TRBV6-5 with TRBJ2-7; 7 bases are a match to TRBD1. Trimming cost V 6 bases and J 3 bases; bases outside gene matches: 11. The CDR3 is 15 amino acids. Germline CDR1 and CDR2: MNHEY and SVGAGI. CDR3 residues: CASRTLGQVGYEQYF. For the CDR3, the DNA is TGTGCCAGCAGGACCCTCGGACAGGTGGGCTACGAGCAGTACTTC.